Each of the 18 T cell receptor beta chains below was sequenced from the same sample in a study of T cell responses to AZD1222 COVID-19 vaccine. Only in-frame clones appear in the TCRdb table, and some are missing; sequencing was by immunoSEQ multiplex PCR. The sample lists approximately 110,000 clones; around 88% were seen once. Sequences were derived from peripheral blood, sampled on day 0 of AZD1222 vaccination. The source of these receptors is an adult in good health.

The gene calls are TRBV10-3 and TRBJ1-1; D remains unclear. CDR1 and CDR2 from the germline V gene are ENHRY and SYGVKD. The CDR3 is 15 residues long. Trimming pared 3 bases from V and 1 base from J, leaving 12 bases between. The CDR3 sequence: CAISDRWRGNTEAFF. The CDR3 DNA is TGTGCCATCAGTGATCGGTGGCGGGGGAACACTGAAGCTTTCTTT.

The chain carries TRBV20-1 and TRBJ2-1; 11 bases line up with TRBD2. The CDR3 spans 14 residues. Trimming removed 3 bases from V and 5 bases from J; junction bases left unmatched: 3. Looked up from germline, CDR1 is DFQATT and CDR2 is SNEGSKA (reference sequence). The CDR3 sequence: CSASFSGGDNEQFF. As DNA, the CDR3 is TGCAGTGCTAGTTTTAGCGGGGGGGACAATGAGCAGTTCTTC.

The chain combines TRBV7-8 with TRBJ1-1, with TRBD1 as a possible D gene (5 bases). The CDR3 sequence is 12 residues long. CDR1 SGHVS and CDR2 FQNEAQ come from the germline V gene. V was shortened by 8 bases and J by 1 base, with 8 bases between the two germline ends. CDR3 DNA: TGTGCCAGCTTGACAGCGAACACTGAAGCTTTCTTT. Translating gives CASLTANTEAFF.

This rearrangement joins TRBV4-1 to TRBJ1-1; D unresolved. The V and J ends lost 6 bases and 1 base respectively, with 9 bases between them. Germline-derived CDR1 and CDR2 are MGHRA and YSYEKL. This CDR3 spans 13 amino acids. The CDR3 protein is CASRIPGNTEAFF. CDR3 DNA: TGCGCCAGCAGAATACCAGGGAACACTGAAGCTTTCTTT.

This clone was seen a few times. This chain links TRBV4-3 with TRBJ2-2; possible D gene TRBD2, 5 bases. Germline V gene sequence: CDR1 LGHNA, CDR2 YSLEER. Trimming pared 0 bases from V and 1 base from J, leaving 6 bases between. The CDR3 extends over 15 amino acids. The CDR3 spells CASSQERGNTGELFF. The CDR3 coding sequence is TGCGCCAGCAGCCAAGAACGGGGGAACACCGGGGAGCTGTTTTTT.

The CDR3 coding sequence is TGTGCCAGCTCACCAAGGACAGGGCTGAACACTGAAGCTTTCTTT. Protein product: CASSPRTGLNTEAFF. This chain joins TRBV18 and TRBJ1-1, with TRBD1 matching over 8 bases. Trimming cost V 2 bases and J 0 bases; bases outside gene matches: 2. CDR3 length equals 15 residues. Germline CDR1 is KGHSH and CDR2 is LQKENI.

This clone came up many times. This chain uses TRBV12-3 or TRBV12-4 with TRBJ2-7; the match to TRBD1 covers 8 bases. The CDR3 totals 12 residues. Trimming took 6 bases from V and 3 from J; bases not matched to a gene: 1. The DNA for the CDR3 is TGTGCCAGCAGAGGGACAGGCTACGAGCAGTACTTC. As protein: CASRGTGYEQYF.

V is TRBV28 and J is TRBJ1-6; D not certain. V gave up 4 bases and J gave up 2 bases, with 6 bases separating them. Germline V gene lookup returns CDR1 MDHEN and CDR2 SYDVKM. The CDR3 totals 14 residues. The CDR3: CASSSRAYNSPLHF. CDR3 in DNA: TGTGCCAGCAGTTCGCGGGCCTATAATTCACCCCTCCACTTT.

The CDR3 loop reads CSVGPRDREAFF. Written as DNA, the CDR3 is TGCAGCGTTGGCCCCCGGGACAGGGAAGCTTTCTTT. The chain carries TRBV29-1 and TRBJ1-1, with 8 bases that match TRBD1. Trimming cost V 4 bases and J 8 bases; bases outside gene matches: 6. CDR3 size: 12 residues. Germline V CDR1 and CDR2: SQVTM, ANQGSEA. The full variable domain, completed using reference TRBV29-1 and TRBJ1-1, is SAVISQKPSRDICQRGTSLTIQCQVDSQVTMMFWYRQQPGQSLTLIATANQGSEATYESGFVIDKFPISRPNLTFSTLTVSNMSPEDSSIYLCSVGPRDREAFFGQGTRLTVV.

This rearrangement joins TRBV19 to TRBJ1-2, with 8 bases fitting TRBD1. Trimming removed 7 bases from V and 3 bases from J; junction bases left unmatched: 4. CDR1 and CDR2 (germline): LNHDA, SQIVND (reference sequence). The length of the CDR3 is 13 residues. In DNA form, the CDR3 reads TGTGCCAGTACCCCGGACAGGGACTATGGCTACACCTTC. Its protein product is CASTPDRDYGYTF.

The gene calls are TRBV7-2 and TRBJ2-7; D call uncertain. The CDR3 runs 13 residues. Trimming shortened V by 4 bases and J by 4 bases, and 11 bases separated the two germline ends. Germline CDR1 reads SGHTA; CDR2 reads FQGNSA. CDR3: CASSSISRYEQYF. The CDR3, as DNA: TGTGCCAGCAGCTCGATCTCGAGGTACGAGCAGTACTTC.

The gene calls are TRBV7-9 and TRBJ2-2; possibly TRBD1 or TRBD2 for D (6 bases each). The CDR3 is made up of 16 amino acids. V was pared by 5 bases and J by 0 bases, with 13 bases between. Germline V gene sequence: CDR1 SEHNR, CDR2 FQNEAQ (reference sequence). CDR3 loop: CASSHDGGPNTGELFF. Written as DNA, the CDR3 is TGTGCCAGCAGCCATGACGGGGGCCCGAACACCGGGGAGCTGTTTTTT.

The rearrangement links TRBV7-6 to TRBJ1-3; D unclear. This CDR3 is 16 amino acids long. Trimming pared 4 bases from V and 4 bases from J, leaving 17 bases between. CDR1 and CDR2 from the germline V gene are SGHVS and FNYEAQ. The CDR3 region has the DNA TGTGCCAGCAGCTCCGGCTCAGGCTTTACCGGAAACACCATATATTTT. Amino acids: CASSSGSGFTGNTIYF. Drawing the rest from reference TRBV7-6 and TRBJ1-3, the complete variable domain is GAGVSQSPRYKVTKRGQDVALRCDPISGHVSLYWYRQALGQGPEFLTYFNYEAQQDKSGLPNDRFSAERPEGSISTLTIQRTEQRDSAMYRCASSSGSGFTGNTIYFGEGSWLTVV.

This chain connects TRBV5-1 to TRBJ2-5; 8 bases map to TRBD1. Germline trimming cut 3 bases from V and 5 bases from J; bases unmatched to any gene: 9. CDR3 length equals 15 residues. Per germline, CDR1 SGHRS and CDR2 YFSETQ. The CDR3 protein is CASSSEQGGWETQYF. The CDR3, as DNA: TGCGCCAGCAGCTCGGAACAGGGGGGCTGGGAGACCCAGTACTTC.

The V gene is TRBV4-3, the J gene TRBJ1-6, with a possible D match to TRBD1 (5 bases). CDR1 is LGHNA and CDR2 is YSLEER in the germline V gene. The V end lost 0 bases, the J end lost 8 bases, and 11 bases lay between the germline ends. The CDR3 contains 15 residues. As DNA, the CDR3 is TGCGCCAGCAGCCAAGAAGGGCAGGGTTATTCACCCCTCCACTTT. Amino acids: CASSQEGQGYSPLHF.

This sequence joins TRBV5-4 and TRBJ2-7; 10 bases match TRBD1. The CDR3 is made up of 15 amino acids. Germline lookup yields CDR1 SGHNT and CDR2 YYREEE (reference sequence). V gave up 7 bases and J gave up 3 bases; unmatched junction bases: 10. As DNA, the CDR3 is TGTGCCAGCGCGGCCTCAGGACAGGGGGTCTACGAGCAGTACTTC. It codes for CASAASGQGVYEQYF.

This sequence joins TRBV6-1 and TRBJ1-5; D is unresolved. CDR1 is MNHNS, CDR2 SASEGT, per germline. Trimming removed 1 base at V and 2 bases at J, with 12 bases between. The CDR3 covers 16 residues. The chain's CDR3 is CASSEGVDFGNQPQHF. Written as DNA, the CDR3 is TGTGCCAGCAGTGAAGGGGTCGATTTTGGCAATCAGCCCCAGCATTTT.

The chain carries TRBV5-1 and TRBJ2-3; TRBD2 might be the D (6 bases). Trimming took 2 bases from V and 6 from J, leaving 10 bases between them. The CDR3 has 13 amino acids. Germline V gene sequence: CDR1 SGHRS, CDR2 YFSETQ. The CDR3 region has the DNA TGCGCCAGCAGCTTATGGGACTCCGATACGCAGTATTTT. Its translation is CASSLWDSDTQYF.